These T cell receptor beta chains were read from a single sample in a study of T cell repertoires in cytomegalovirus infection. TCRdb called the reads again in MiXCR, with one record for every CDR3 protein. The repertoire holds around 200,000 distinct CDR3 sequences, with approximately 17% as singletons. The material sequenced was CD8+ T cells from PBMCs. The source of these receptors is a human donor in good health (CMV status not recorded). Some clones in this sample may be carry-over from other donors' samples. Both conserved end residues are part of each CDR3. Fields, in order: D gene, V gene, J gene, CDR3 protein. The D gene is left open where the match is weak.

.	TRBV2	TRBJ2-4	CASSGRDTENIQYF
.	TRBV7-2	TRBJ1-2	CASTGDNYGYTF
TRBD2	TRBV11-2	TRBJ2-4	CASSLEGGRDGKNIQYF
TRBD1	TRBV4-3	TRBJ2-3	CASSQDSGTAITDTQYF
.	TRBV19	TRBJ1-5	CASSAWVGESLQPQHF
.	TRBV4-1	TRBJ2-5	CASSQGGGPDQETQYF
TRBD2	TRBV12-5	TRBJ2-1	CASGLPISGGPSYNEQFF
TRBD1	TRBV29-1	TRBJ2-7	CSVDAGQGYEQYF
.	TRBV27	TRBJ2-3	CASRSSTGTDTQYF
.	TRBV11-2	TRBJ2-1	CASSLDGVMGEQFF
TRBD1	TRBV5-4	TRBJ2-7	CASSPGQESSYEQYF
.	TRBV12-3/TRBV12-4	TRBJ2-2	CASSLVGVNTGELFF
TRBD1	TRBV7-4	TRBJ1-1	CASSWDRATEAFF
.	TRBV7-2	TRBJ2-2	CASPSGTPLTSNTGELFF
.	TRBV20-1	TRBJ1-4	CSARGGADNEKLFF
TRBD1	TRBV28	TRBJ1-4	CASSLWPGGMSKDEKLFF
.	TRBV6-2/TRBV6-3	TRBJ2-7	CASVGSYEQYF
TRBD1	TRBV7-6	TRBJ2-5	CASSSGQGHETQYF
TRBD1	TRBV6-2/TRBV6-3	TRBJ2-1	CASSYRTTGAPDNEQFF
TRBD1	TRBV7-2	TRBJ1-2	CASSSYRGTANYGYTF
TRBD1	TRBV6-2/TRBV6-3	TRBJ2-7	CASSWSRRGQQYEQYF
.	TRBV12-3/TRBV12-4	TRBJ2-7	CASSPPDEQYF
TRBD1	TRBV6-2/TRBV6-3	TRBJ1-2	CASSYSSTGDYGYTF
.	TRBV11-2	TRBJ2-7	CASSFARDYEQYF
.	TRBV12-3/TRBV12-4	TRBJ2-1	CASSLGAGYLGEQFF
TRBD1	TRBV6-2/TRBV6-3	TRBJ2-1	CASSYLDRGEGNEQFF
.	TRBV4-1	TRBJ1-1	CASGAGSGVLNTEAFF
TRBD1	TRBV20-1	TRBJ1-2	CSARGTGSYGYTF
.	TRBV7-6	TRBJ1-3	CASSLVEQAIGNTIYF
.	TRBV10-2	TRBJ1-1	CASSESNPSYEAFF
TRBD1	TRBV7-8	TRBJ2-7	CASSLGQGGLIAYEQYF
.	TRBV2	TRBJ2-7	CASRGGEQYF
.	TRBV20-1	TRBJ2-2	CSAREQDRGNTGELFF
TRBD1	TRBV7-2	TRBJ1-5	CASSITGVEQPQHF
.	TRBV12-3/TRBV12-4	TRBJ2-5	CASTYTRPGETQYF